The 24 T cell receptor beta chains in this list originate from one sample, sequenced in a study of tumor-infiltrating lymphocytes in primary liver carcinoma. Starting material of 450 to 550 ng total RNA yielded TCR beta cDNA via a constant-region primer. For TCR beta, libraries were produced by three nested multiplex PCR rounds using slightly modified ARM-PCR. The opening two PCR rounds, nine to eleven cycles each, paired TRBV1-TRBV30 forward primers with a C-beta reverse primer. TCRdb re-analysed the multiplex PCR reads in MiXCR, keeping a single row per CDR3 protein. Of roughly 120,000 distinct CDR3 sequences in the sample, 64% were seen once. Each 20-30 mg portion of unsorted bulk tissue served as the source for co-extraction of RNA and DNA. The sequenced material came from liver tumor tissue from sampling region 3. As for subset: tumor region T3, left-lateral pole. These receptors were collected from an older woman with primary liver carcinoma and hepatitis B virus infection.

About this clonotype: The junction differs from germline at one of its ends, possibly a read error. The chain has TRBV11-2 and TRBJ2-1; D ambiguous. The germline CDR1 and CDR2 sequences are SGHAT and FQNNGV. The CDR3 runs to 15 residues. For the CDR3, the DNA is TGTGCTAGCAGAGCAAGGGTTACTGCCTACAATGTGCAGTCCTTC. Translating gives CASRARVTAYNVQSF.

Worth noting for this clonotype: Germline is not matched at one junction end, which may reflect a read error. This chain joins TRBV29-1 and TRBJ1-1; D unclear. Germline V gene lookup returns CDR1 SQVTM and CDR2 ANQGSEA. There are 15 residues in the CDR3. This chain's CDR3 is CSVVWTPTRGTEALF. CDR3 in DNA: TGCAGCGTAGTTTGGACCCCCACGAGAGGCACTGAAGCTCTCTTT.

To note about this clonotype: The conserved phenylalanine or tryptophan normally closing the CDR3 is absent here, so this likely arose from a read error. This chain links TRBV28 with TRBJ2-7, with 15 nucleotides matching TRBD2. Germline V gene lookup returns CDR1 MDHEN and CDR2 SYDVKM. Trimming at V came to 6 bases and at J to 0 bases, leaving 3 bases not matched to a gene. This CDR3 comprises 16 residues. The CDR3 loop reads CASRGTSGRSSYEQYL. CDR3 bases: TGTGCCAGCAGAGGGACTAGCGGGAGGAGCTCCTACGAGCAGTACTTG.

This clonotype was detected a few times. This sequence may be a read error, since a much larger clone differs from it by one base. The rearrangement links TRBV28 to TRBJ1-2; D uncertain. Germline V gene lookup returns CDR1 MDHEN and CDR2 SYDVKM. The CDR3 is 14 amino acids. The CDR3 nucleotides are TGTACCAGCCTTGAATCCAGGAATAACTATGGCTACACCTTC. Residues: CTSLESRNNYGYTF.

The chain couples TRBV6-5 to TRBJ1-5; D is ambiguous. The CDR3 runs 15 residues. From germline, CDR1 is MNHEY and CDR2 SVGAGI. Trimming removed 0 bases from V and 16 bases from J, with 22 bases in between. CDR3 in DNA: TGTGCCAGCAGTTACTCTGACGGTGGGAATCAGCTCCAACATTTT. This codes for CASSYSDGGNQLQHF.

This clonotype was counted at least ten times. The V and J genes are TRBV6-6 and TRBJ1-1; no clear D gene. The ends were cut back, 0 bases at V and 7 bases at J, with 24 bases in the middle. This CDR3 is built from 18 residues. CDR1 is MNHNY and CDR2 is SVGAGI in the germline V gene (reference sequence). The CDR3 nucleotides read TGTGCCAGCAGTTACTCTTGGATCGGATTCGGTACCGCTGATGAAGCTTTCTTT. It codes for CASSYSWIGFGTADEAFF.

As for this clonotype: At one end, the junction sequence differs from germline, possibly due to a read error. The chain uses TRBV28 and TRBJ2-3, with 8 bases identical to TRBD1. This CDR3 is 15 amino acids long. CDR1 and CDR2 from the germline V gene are MDHEN and SYDVKM. The CDR3 region is CASSLRTGWRDAQYF. CDR3 DNA sequence: TGCGCCAGCAGCTTACGGACAGGGTGGAGAGATGCGCAGTATTTT.

This clonotype was observed a handful of times. DNA for the CDR3: TGTGCCAGCAGCCGACAGGGGAAGCTCACTAAAGAGACCCAGTACTTC. Its translation: CASSRQGKLTKETQYF. V and J are TRBV28 and TRBJ2-5; 8 bases are shared with TRBD1. The CDR3 has 16 residues. Germline V lookup: CDR1 MDHEN, CDR2 SYDVKM. The ends lost 6 bases at V and 3 bases at J; junction bases unmatched: 12.

Remarks on this clonotype: One junction end does not reproduce the germline sequence, and a read error may be involved. This chain connects TRBV11-2 to TRBJ2-3; 7 positions match TRBD2. The CDR3 is made up of 13 amino acids. Germline loops: CDR1 SGHAT, CDR2 FQNNGV. DNA for the CDR3: TGTGCCAGCAGCCCACGACTAGCAGATACGCAATTTTTT. Translating it yields CASSPRLADTQFF. Combining the CDR3 with reference TRBV11-2 and TRBJ2-3 gives the whole variable domain EAGVAQSPRYKIIEKRQSVAFWCNPISGHATLYWYQQILGQGPKLLIQFQNNGVVDDSQLPKDRFSAERLKGVDSTLKIQPAKLEDSAVYLCASSPRLADTQFFGPGTRLTVL.

About this clonotype itself: With a much larger clone just one base away, this may be a read error. This chain uses TRBV7-8 with TRBJ2-1, with TRBD2 identical over 8 bases. Germline V gives CDR1 SGHVS, CDR2 FQNEAQ. This CDR3 comprises 16 residues. In DNA form, the CDR3 reads TGTACCAGCAGCTACGGGGAAGCGGGAGCACGGCTTGAGCAGTTCTTC. Translating it yields CTSSYGEAGARLEQFF.

This clonotype was seen ten or more times. The chain joins TRBV6-1 to TRBJ2-3; the match to TRBD1 covers 10 bases. The CDR3 is 18 residues long. The V and J ends lost 5 bases and 1 base, in that order; junction bases with no gene match: 12. Germline V lookup: CDR1 MNHNS, CDR2 SASEGT. The CDR3 region is CASSWKTGGDYGTDTQYF. CDR3 nucleotides: TGTGCCAGCAGTTGGAAGACAGGGGGCGACTACGGCACAGATACGCAGTATTTT.

Details on this clonotype: Because the CDR3 is missing its conserved closing phenylalanine or tryptophan, this is likely a read error. V gene TRBV6-2 or TRBV6-3 combines with J gene TRBJ2-1; maybe TRBD1 (6 bases). Germline CDR1 and CDR2: MNHEY and SVGEGT. The CDR3 totals 13 residues. CDR3 sequence: CANSYLQGNEQFL. The CDR3 DNA reads as TGTGCCAACAGTTACTTACAGGGCAATGAGCAGTTCCTC.

As regards this clonotype: A read error is possible here, since a much larger clone lies one base away. The chain carries TRBV5-6 and TRBJ1-1; 8 bases are shared with TRBD1. The CDR3 extends over 15 amino acids. The V segment lost 4 bases and the J segment 6 bases; nucleotides outside the gene matches: 11. CDR1 SGHDT and CDR2 YYEEEE come from the germline V gene. The CDR3 spells CASSIWAGGVAEAFF. The CDR3, as DNA: TGTGCCAGCAGCATATGGGCAGGGGGCGTTGCTGAAGCTTTCTTT.

By proportion, this clonotype is medium-sized. V usage is TRBV11-2 and J usage is TRBJ1-3; possible D gene TRBD1, 5 bases. Germline V lookup: CDR1 SGHAT, CDR2 FQNNGV. This CDR3 has 13 residues. The ends were cut back, 3 bases at V and 8 bases at J, with 11 bases in the middle. The CDR3 DNA is TGTGCCAGCAGCTTCGATATAGGGGACACCATATATTTT. The encoded protein is CASSFDIGDTIYF. Full variable domain (outside the CDR3, taken from reference TRBV11-2 and TRBJ1-3): EAGVAQSPRYKIIEKRQSVAFWCNPISGHATLYWYQQILGQGPKLLIQFQNNGVVDDSQLPKDRFSAERLKGVDSTLKIQPAKLEDSAVYLCASSFDIGDTIYFGEGSWLTVV.

This clonotype was counted only a few times. This chain joins TRBV28 and TRBJ2-7; 7 nucleotides agree with TRBD1. Trimming at V came to 2 bases and at J to 0 bases, leaving 10 bases not matched to a gene. The CDR3 extends over 17 amino acids. The germline V gene has CDR1 MDHEN and CDR2 SYDVKM. CDR3 sequence reads: CASSLPVGQPSSYEQYF. In DNA, the CDR3 is TGTGCCAGCAGTTTACCTGTGGGACAGCCAAGCTCCTACGAGCAGTACTTC.

This clonotype showed up many times. In DNA, the CDR3 is TGTGCCTGGAGTCCCGGCAACCAAGAGACCCAGTACTTC. Amino acids: CAWSPGNQETQYF. This sequence joins TRBV30 and TRBJ2-5; no clear D gene. V was cut by 2 bases and J by 0 bases, with 7 bases left in between. Germline CDR1 is GTSNPN and CDR2 is SVGIG (reference sequence). The CDR3 length is 13 residues. The variable domain in full, completed from reference TRBV30 and TRBJ2-5, reads SQTIHQWPATLVQPVGSPLSLECTVEGTSNPNLYWYRQAAGRGLQLLFYSVGIGQISSEVPQNLSASRPQDRQFILSSKKLLLSDSGFYLCAWSPGNQETQYFGPGTRLLVL.

In this sample, this clonotype turned up a few times. This chain connects TRBV7-2 to TRBJ2-1, with TRBD2 matching over 13 bases. Losses at the gene ends were 5 bases for V and 7 bases for J; bases not matched to a gene: 5. CDR3 length: 15 amino acids. Germline CDR1 SGHTA, CDR2 FQGNSA. Here the CDR3 DNA reads TGTGCCAGCAGCGCCAGGACTAGCGGGAGTAATGAGCAGTTCTTC. Translating gives CASSARTSGSNEQFF.

The table lists this clonotype with many counts. The CDR3 loop is CASRMGTERNTEAFF. The CDR3 nucleotides read TGTGCCAGCCGTATGGGGACGGAGAGGAACACTGAAGCTTTCTTT. V usage is TRBV12-3 or TRBV12-4 and J usage is TRBJ1-1, with D perhaps matching TRBD1 (5 bases). The CDR3 contains 15 residues. The germline V and J ends were trimmed by 8 bases and 1 base, with 17 bases remaining between them.

The table lists this clonotype with many counts. This chain links TRBV29-1 with TRBJ2-1; the match to TRBD2 covers 7 bases. The ends lost 7 bases at V and 12 bases at J; junction bases unmatched: 15. Germline values: CDR1 SQVTM, CDR2 ANQGSEA. The CDR3 runs 13 residues. The CDR3 region is CSASLASGGGQFF. The DNA of the CDR3 is TGCAGCGCTTCGCTAGCGTCAGGCGGGGGGCAGTTCTTC.

The genes are TRBV28 and TRBJ1-5; D unclear. The CDR3 totals 18 residues. V was shortened by 2 bases and J by 5 bases, with 22 bases between the two germline ends. Germline V gene sequence: CDR1 MDHEN, CDR2 SYDVKM. This chain's CDR3 is CASSLSSGLGSSDQPQHF. The CDR3, as DNA: TGTGCCAGCAGTTTAAGTTCGGGGTTGGGGTCCTCGGATCAGCCCCAGCATTTT.

A note on this clonotype: This CDR3 fails to terminate in the conserved phenylalanine or tryptophan, so it likely reflects a read error. The rearrangement uses TRBV28 and TRBJ1-6; D gene unclear. The CDR3 has 14 residues. CDR1 is MDHEN and CDR2 is SYDVKM in the germline V gene. V dropped 3 bases and J dropped 7 bases, with 10 bases sitting between them. In nucleotides, the CDR3 is TGTGCCAGCAGTTTGGTCGGGCCGAATTCACCCCTCCACTCT. Encoded protein: CASSLVGPNSPLHS.

Of note for this clonotype: This may be a read error: a much more frequent sequence differs by one nucleotide. The rearrangement joins TRBV28 to TRBJ2-1, with a weak D call TRBD2 (7 bases). CDR3 length: 15 amino acids. The V gene's germline CDR1 is MDHEN and CDR2 SYDVKM. In DNA, the CDR3 is TGTGCCAGCAGTAGAACAGGGAGGGGGTACATTGAGCAGTTCTTC. It specifies CASSRTGRGYIEQFF.

This clonotype has ten or more counts. The CDR3: CASSSGGGRTSEQYF. The CDR3 nucleotides are TGCGCCAGCAGCTCGGGGGGGGGGAGAACTTCCGAGCAGTACTTC. V usage is TRBV5-1 and J usage is TRBJ2-7, with 8 bases lining up with TRBD2. Unmatched junction bases numbered 11, after V lost 3 bases and J lost 6 bases. The length of the CDR3 is 15 residues. Per the germline V gene, CDR1 is SGHRS and CDR2 is YFSETQ.

Worth noting for this clonotype: In this CDR3 the conserved last residue, phenylalanine or tryptophan, is missing, so a read error is likely. As DNA, the CDR3 is TGTGCCAGCAGTCCCGGGGTCGGGACAGGGCACGAGCAGTACCTC. It specifies CASSPGVGTGHEQYL. V and J are TRBV12-3 or TRBV12-4 and TRBJ2-7, with 9 positions matching TRBD1. CDR3 length: 15 residues. Trimming removed 5 bases from V and 5 bases from J; junction bases left unmatched: 10.